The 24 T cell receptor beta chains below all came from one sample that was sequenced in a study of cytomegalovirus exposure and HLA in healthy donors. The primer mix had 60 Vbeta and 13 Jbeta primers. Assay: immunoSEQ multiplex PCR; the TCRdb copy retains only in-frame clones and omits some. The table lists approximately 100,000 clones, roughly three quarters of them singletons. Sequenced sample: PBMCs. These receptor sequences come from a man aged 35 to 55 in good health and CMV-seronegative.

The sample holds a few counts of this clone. CDR3 sequence: CASSILSGYNEQFF. CDR3 DNA sequence: TGTGCCAGTAGTATTCTATCGGGGTACAATGAGCAGTTCTTC. V usage is TRBV19 and J usage is TRBJ2-1; D possibly corresponds to TRBD2 (5 bases). There are 14 residues in the CDR3. Trimming took 3 bases from V and 4 from J, leaving 10 bases between them. Germline V gene lookup returns CDR1 LNHDA and CDR2 SQIVND (reference sequence). The full variable domain, in which reference TRBV19 and TRBJ2-1 provide the parts outside the CDR3, is DGGITQSPKYLFRKEGQNVTLSCEQNLNHDAMYWYRQDPGQGLRLIYYSQIVNDFQKGDIAEGYSVSREKKESFPLTVTSAQKNPTAFYLCASSILSGYNEQFFGPGTRLTVL.

The chain's CDR3 is CASSERRISEPQHF. CDR3 sequence (DNA): TGTGCCAGCAGTGAACGGAGGATATCGGAGCCCCAGCATTTT. This chain uses TRBV2 with TRBJ1-5; D not resolved. V lost 2 bases to trimming and J lost 8 bases, with 13 bases between them. The germline CDR1 and CDR2 sequences are SNHLY and FYNNEI. This CDR3 is 14 amino acids long.

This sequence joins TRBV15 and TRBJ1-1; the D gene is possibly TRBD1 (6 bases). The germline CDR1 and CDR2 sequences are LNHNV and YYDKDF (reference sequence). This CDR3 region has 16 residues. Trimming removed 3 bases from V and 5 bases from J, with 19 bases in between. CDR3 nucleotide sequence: TGTGCCACCAGCAGCATAAGGGGCAGGGGTAATACTGAAGCTTTCTTT. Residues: CATSSIRGRGNTEAFF.

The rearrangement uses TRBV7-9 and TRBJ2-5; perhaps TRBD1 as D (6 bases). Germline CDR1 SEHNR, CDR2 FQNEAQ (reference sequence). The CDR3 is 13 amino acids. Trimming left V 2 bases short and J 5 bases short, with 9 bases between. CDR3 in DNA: TGTGCCAGCAGCTTACTCCAGGGGGAGACCCAGTACTTC. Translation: CASSLLQGETQYF.

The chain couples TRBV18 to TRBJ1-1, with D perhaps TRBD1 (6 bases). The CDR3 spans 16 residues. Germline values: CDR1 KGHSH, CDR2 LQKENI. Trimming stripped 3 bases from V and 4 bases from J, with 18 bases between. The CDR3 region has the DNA TGTGCCAGCTCACCGGATCTCAGGGGCGGCGGCACTGAAGCTTTCTTT. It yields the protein CASSPDLRGGGTEAFF.

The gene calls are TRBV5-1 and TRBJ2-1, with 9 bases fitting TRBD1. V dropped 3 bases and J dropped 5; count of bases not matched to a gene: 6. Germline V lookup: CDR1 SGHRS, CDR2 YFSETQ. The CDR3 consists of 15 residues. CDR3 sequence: CASSSETGGNNEQFF. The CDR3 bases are TGCGCCAGCAGCTCGGAGACAGGGGGTAACAATGAGCAGTTCTTC.

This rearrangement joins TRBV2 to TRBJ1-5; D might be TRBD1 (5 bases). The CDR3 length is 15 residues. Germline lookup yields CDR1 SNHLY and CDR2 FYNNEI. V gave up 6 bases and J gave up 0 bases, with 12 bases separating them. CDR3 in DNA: TGTGCCAGCAGGGCAGGGTGGAATAGCAATCAGCCCCAGCATTTT. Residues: CASRAGWNSNQPQHF.

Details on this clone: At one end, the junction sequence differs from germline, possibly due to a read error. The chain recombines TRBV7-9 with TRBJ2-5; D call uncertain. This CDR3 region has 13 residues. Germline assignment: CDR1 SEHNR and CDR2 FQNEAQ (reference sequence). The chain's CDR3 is CSSSFEPLEAQYF. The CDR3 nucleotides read TGTTCCAGCAGCTTCGAGCCTCTTGAGGCCCAGTACTTC.

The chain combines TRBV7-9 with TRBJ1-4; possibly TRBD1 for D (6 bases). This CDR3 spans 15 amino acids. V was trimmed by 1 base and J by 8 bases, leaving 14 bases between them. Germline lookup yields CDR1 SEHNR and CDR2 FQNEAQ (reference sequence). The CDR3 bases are TGTGCCAGCAGCTTAGGAGGAGGGGGGGGCGAAAAACTGTTTTTT. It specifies CASSLGGGGGEKLFF.

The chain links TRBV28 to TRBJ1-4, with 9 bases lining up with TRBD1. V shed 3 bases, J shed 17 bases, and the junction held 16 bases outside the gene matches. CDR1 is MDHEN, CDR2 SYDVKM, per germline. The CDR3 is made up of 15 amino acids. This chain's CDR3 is CASSLAGLQGQGKFF. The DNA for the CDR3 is TGTGCCAGCAGTTTGGCGGGACTGCAAGGACAGGGGAAATTTTTT.

CDR3 loop: CASSLVGQGGSYGYTF. DNA of the CDR3: TGTGCCAGCAGCTTAGTGGGGCAGGGGGGATCCTATGGCTACACCTTC. The V gene is TRBV11-2, the J gene TRBJ1-2, with 7 bases fitting TRBD1. With 1 base clipped from V and 4 bases from J, the junction kept 9 bases outside the gene matches. Germline V gene data show CDR1 as SGHAT and CDR2 as FQNNGV. The CDR3 runs 16 residues.

The CDR3: CASSLERAGNTIYF. In nucleotides, the CDR3 is TGCGCCAGCAGCTTGGAGCGGGCCGGAAACACCATATATTTT. The rearrangement joins TRBV5-1 to TRBJ1-3; no firm D call. V lost 0 bases, J lost 4 bases, and 8 bases lay in between. CDR1 and CDR2 (germline): SGHRS, YFSETQ. The CDR3 totals 14 residues.

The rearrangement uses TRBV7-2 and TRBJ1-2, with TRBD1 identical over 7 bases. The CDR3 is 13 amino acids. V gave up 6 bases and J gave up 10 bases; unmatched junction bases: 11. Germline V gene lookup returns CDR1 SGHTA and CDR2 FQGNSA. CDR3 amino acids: CASSFSRDSFYTF. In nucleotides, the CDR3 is TGTGCCAGCAGTTTTTCACGGGACAGCTTCTACACCTTC.

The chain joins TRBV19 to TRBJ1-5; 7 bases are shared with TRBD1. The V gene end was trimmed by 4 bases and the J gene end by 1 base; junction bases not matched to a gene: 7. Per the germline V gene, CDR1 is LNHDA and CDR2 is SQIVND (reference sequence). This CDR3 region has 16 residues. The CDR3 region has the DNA TGTGCCAGTAGTAAAGTGGAGGGGGCGAGCAATCAGCCCCAGCATTTT. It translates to CASSKVEGASNQPQHF.

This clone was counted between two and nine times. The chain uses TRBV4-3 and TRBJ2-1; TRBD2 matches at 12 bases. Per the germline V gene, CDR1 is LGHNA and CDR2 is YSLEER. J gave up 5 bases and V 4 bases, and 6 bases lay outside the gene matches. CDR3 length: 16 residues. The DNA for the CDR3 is TGCGCCAGCAGCCCCATTGGGACTAGCGGGCACAATGAGCAGTTCTTC. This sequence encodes CASSPIGTSGHNEQFF.

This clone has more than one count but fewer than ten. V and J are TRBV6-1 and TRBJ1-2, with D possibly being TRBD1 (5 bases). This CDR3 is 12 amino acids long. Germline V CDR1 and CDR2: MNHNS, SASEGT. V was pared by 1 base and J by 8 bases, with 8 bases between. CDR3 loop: CASSEGQWGYTF. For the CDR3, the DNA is TGTGCCAGCAGTGAAGGACAGTGGGGCTACACCTTC.

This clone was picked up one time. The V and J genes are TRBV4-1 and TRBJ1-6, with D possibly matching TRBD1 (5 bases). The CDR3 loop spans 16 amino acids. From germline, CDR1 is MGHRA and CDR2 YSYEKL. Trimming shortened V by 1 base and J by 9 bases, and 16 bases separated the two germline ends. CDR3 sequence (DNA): TGCGCCAGCAGCCAAGTCGGGGGGGTGCTAGGTTCACCCCTCCACTTT. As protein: CASSQVGGVLGSPLHF.

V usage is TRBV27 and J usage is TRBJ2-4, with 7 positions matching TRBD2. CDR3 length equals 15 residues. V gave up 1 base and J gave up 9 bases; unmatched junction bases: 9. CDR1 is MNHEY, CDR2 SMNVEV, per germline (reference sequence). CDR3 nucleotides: TGTGCCAGCAGTTTATTTCCGGGAGGTTTGGGCATTCAGTACTTC. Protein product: CASSLFPGGLGIQYF.

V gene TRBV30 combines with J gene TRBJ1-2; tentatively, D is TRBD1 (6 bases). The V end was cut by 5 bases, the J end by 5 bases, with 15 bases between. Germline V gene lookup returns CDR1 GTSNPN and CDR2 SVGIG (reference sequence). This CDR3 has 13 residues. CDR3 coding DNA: TGTGCCTGGGATCAAGGGGGTTGGTATGGCTACACCTTC. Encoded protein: CAWDQGGWYGYTF.

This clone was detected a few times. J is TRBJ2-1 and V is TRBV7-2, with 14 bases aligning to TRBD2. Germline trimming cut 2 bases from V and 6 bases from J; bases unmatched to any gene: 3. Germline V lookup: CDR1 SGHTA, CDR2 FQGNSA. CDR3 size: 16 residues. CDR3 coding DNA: TGTGCCAGCAGCTTATCCGGGACTAGCGGGGGCAATGAGCAGTTCTTC. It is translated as CASSLSGTSGGNEQFF.

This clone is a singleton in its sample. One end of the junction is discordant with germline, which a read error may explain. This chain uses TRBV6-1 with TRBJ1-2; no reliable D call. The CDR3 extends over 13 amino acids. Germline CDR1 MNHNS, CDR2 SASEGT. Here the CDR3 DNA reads TGTGCCAGCAGCGAAGAAGCGCTGGTCGGCTACACCTTC. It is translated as CASSEEALVGYTF.

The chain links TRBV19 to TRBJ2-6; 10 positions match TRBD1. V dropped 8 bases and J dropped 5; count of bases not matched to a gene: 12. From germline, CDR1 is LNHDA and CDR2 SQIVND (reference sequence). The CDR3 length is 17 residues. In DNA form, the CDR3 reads TGTGCCAGTGGTCAGGACAGGGGGATAGCGCGGGCCAACGTCCTGACTTTC. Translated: CASGQDRGIARANVLTF.

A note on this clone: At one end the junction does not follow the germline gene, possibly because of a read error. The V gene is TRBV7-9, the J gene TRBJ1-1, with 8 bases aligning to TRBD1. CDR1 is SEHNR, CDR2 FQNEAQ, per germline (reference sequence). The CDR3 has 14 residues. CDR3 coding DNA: TGTTCCAGCAGCTTAAACAGGGGGAGGTCTGAAGCTTTCTTT. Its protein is CSSSLNRGRSEAFF.

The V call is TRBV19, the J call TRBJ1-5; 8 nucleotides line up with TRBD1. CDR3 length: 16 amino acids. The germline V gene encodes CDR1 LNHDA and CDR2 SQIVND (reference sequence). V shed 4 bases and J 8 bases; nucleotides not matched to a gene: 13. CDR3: CASSSDRGQGSKPQHF. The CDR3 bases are TGTGCCAGTAGTAGCGACAGGGGTCAAGGAAGTAAGCCCCAGCATTTT.